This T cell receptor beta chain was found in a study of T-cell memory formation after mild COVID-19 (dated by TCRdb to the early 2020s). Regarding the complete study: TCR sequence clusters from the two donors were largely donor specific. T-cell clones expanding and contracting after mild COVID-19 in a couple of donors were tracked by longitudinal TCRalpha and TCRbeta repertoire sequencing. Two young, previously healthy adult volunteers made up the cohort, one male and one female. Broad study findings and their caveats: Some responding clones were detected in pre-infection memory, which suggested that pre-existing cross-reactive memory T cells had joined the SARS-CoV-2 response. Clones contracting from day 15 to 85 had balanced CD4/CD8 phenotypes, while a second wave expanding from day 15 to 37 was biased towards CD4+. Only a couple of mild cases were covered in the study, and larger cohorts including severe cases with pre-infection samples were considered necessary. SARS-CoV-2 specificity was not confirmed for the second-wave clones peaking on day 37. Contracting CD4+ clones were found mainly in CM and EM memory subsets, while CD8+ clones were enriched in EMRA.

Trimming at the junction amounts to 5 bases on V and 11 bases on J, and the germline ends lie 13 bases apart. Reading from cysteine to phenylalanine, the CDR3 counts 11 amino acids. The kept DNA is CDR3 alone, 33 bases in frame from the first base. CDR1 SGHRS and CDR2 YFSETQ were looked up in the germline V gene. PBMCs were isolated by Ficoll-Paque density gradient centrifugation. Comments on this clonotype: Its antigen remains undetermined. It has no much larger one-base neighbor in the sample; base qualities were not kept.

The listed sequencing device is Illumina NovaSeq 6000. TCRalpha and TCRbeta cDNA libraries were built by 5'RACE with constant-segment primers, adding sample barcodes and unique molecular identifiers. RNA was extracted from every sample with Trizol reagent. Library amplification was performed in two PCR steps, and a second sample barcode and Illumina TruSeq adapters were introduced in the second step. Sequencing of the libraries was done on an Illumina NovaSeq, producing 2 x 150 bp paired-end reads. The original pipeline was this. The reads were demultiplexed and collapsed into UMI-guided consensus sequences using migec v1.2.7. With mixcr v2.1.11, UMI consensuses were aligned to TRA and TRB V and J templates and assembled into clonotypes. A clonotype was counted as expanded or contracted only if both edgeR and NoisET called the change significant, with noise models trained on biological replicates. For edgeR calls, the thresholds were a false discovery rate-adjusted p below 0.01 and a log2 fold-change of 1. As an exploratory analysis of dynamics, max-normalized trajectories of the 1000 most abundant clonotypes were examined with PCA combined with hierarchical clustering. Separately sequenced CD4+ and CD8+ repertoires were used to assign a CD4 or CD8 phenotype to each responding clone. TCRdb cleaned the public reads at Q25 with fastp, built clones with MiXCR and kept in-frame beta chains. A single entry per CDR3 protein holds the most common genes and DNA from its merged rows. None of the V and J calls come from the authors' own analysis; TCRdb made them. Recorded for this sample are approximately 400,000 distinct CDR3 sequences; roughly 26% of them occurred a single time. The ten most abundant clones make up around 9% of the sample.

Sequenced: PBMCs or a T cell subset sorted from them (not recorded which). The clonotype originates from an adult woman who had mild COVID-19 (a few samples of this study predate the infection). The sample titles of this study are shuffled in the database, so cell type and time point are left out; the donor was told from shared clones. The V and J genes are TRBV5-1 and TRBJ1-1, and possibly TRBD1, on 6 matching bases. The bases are TGCGCCAGCAGACTCGAGGGGGATGCTTTCTTT. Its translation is CASRLEGDAFF.